One and the same sample provided the 7 T cell receptor beta chains below, sequenced in a study of T-cell memory formation after mild COVID-19. TCRdb reprocessed the 5' RACE reads via MiXCR and lists one record per CDR3 protein. The data show approximately 170,000 distinct CDR3 sequences, about an eighth seen once. The sequenced sample was PBMCs or a T cell subset sorted from them (not recorded which). The receptor set was obtained from a man between 18 and 29 years old who had mild COVID-19 (a few samples of this study predate the infection). Cell type and time point are not known.

The J gene is TRBJ1-1, the V gene TRBV10-3, with 9 nucleotides matching TRBD1. The V and J ends lost 6 bases and 4 bases, in that order; junction bases with no gene match: 12. The CDR3 is 16 residues long. Germline-derived CDR1 and CDR2 are ENHRY and SYGVKD. The CDR3 here is CAIRDLDRGVVTEAFF. The CDR3, as DNA: TGTGCCATCAGGGACTTGGACAGGGGCGTGGTCACTGAAGCTTTCTTT.

In this sample, this clonotype turned up a few times. Germline is not matched at one junction end, which may reflect a read error. The V and J genes are TRBV4-3 and TRBJ2-2, with D perhaps given as TRBD1 or TRBD2 (5 bases each). From germline, CDR1 is LGHNA and CDR2 YSLEER. CDR3 length equals 14 residues. The CDR3 DNA follows: TGCGCCAGCAGCCAAGATCCCCCCTACGGGGACCTGTTTTTT. Its protein product is CASSQDPPYGDLFF.

The rearrangement joins TRBV2 to TRBJ2-4; TRBD2 agrees at 12 bases. The V and J ends lost 10 bases and 6 bases, in that order; junction bases with no gene match: 7. From germline, CDR1 is SNHLY and CDR2 FYNNEI. CDR3 size: 14 residues. CDR3 loop: CATTGLAGRNIQYF. The CDR3 DNA is TGTGCCACCACAGGACTAGCGGGGCGAAACATTCAGTACTTC.

This clonotype was seen a few times. V usage is TRBV18 and J usage is TRBJ2-7, with 7 bases identical to TRBD2. Germline values: CDR1 KGHSH, CDR2 LQKENI. CDR3 size: 15 residues. J gave up 0 bases and V 3 bases, and 5 bases lay outside the gene matches. CDR3 sequence (DNA): TGTGCCAGCTCACCTGTTTCGGGGGGCTCCTACGAGCAGTACGTC. It specifies CASSPVSGGSYEQYV.

This clonotype was counted a few times. V usage is TRBV7-9 and J usage is TRBJ2-7; D is uncertain. Trimming pared 3 bases from V and 0 bases from J, leaving 9 bases between. Germline V gene data show CDR1 as SEHNR and CDR2 as FQNEAQ (reference sequence). The CDR3 runs 14 residues. The DNA for the CDR3 is TGTGCCAGCAGCTTCGGCATGAGCTCCTACGAGCAGTACTTC. Translating it yields CASSFGMSSYEQYF.

The CDR3 here is CASSFWDRSGASPLHF. In nucleotides, the CDR3 is TGTGCCAGCAGCTTTTGGGACCGATCGGGAGCTTCACCCCTCCACTTT. The rearrangement links TRBV11-2 to TRBJ1-6; maybe TRBD1 (5 bases). CDR3 size: 16 residues. From germline, CDR1 is SGHAT and CDR2 FQNNGV. Trimming pared 3 bases from V and 9 bases from J, leaving 18 bases between.

This clonotype was seen many times. The V call is TRBV12-3 or TRBV12-4, the J call TRBJ1-1; maybe TRBD1 (6 bases). Trimming removed 3 bases from V and 5 bases from J, with 10 bases in between. The CDR3 contains 13 residues. CDR3 in amino acids: CASSFQGLTEAFF. The CDR3 nucleotides read TGTGCCAGCAGTTTTCAGGGGTTAACTGAAGCTTTCTTT.